These 25 T cell receptor beta chains originate from one sample sequenced in a study of T cell changes during pregnancy in multiple sclerosis. Profiling relied on immunoSEQ multiplex PCR, and the TCRdb table lists in-frame clones only, not all of them. The sample carries 83,000 or so clones, roughly 94% recorded once. The sequences come from peripheral blood, collected after pregnancy. All receptors derive from a female donor in good health, enrolled as a control in a pregnancy study.

The sample holds a few counts of this clone. The chain has TRBV4-2 and TRBJ1-1, with D uncertain. V gave up 0 bases and J gave up 7 bases, with 6 bases separating them. The germline CDR1 and CDR2 sequences are LGHNA and YNFKEQ. The CDR3 is made up of 12 amino acids. CDR3 bases: TGTGCCAGCAGCCAAGAAACCAGTGAAGCTTTCTTT. Its protein is CASSQETSEAFF.

The CDR3 protein is CASSQDGTSPYNEQFF. The CDR3 nucleotides read TGTGCCAGCAGCCAAGATGGGACTAGCCCGTACAATGAGCAGTTCTTC. This chain links TRBV4-2 with TRBJ2-1; 9 bases align to TRBD2. The germline CDR1 and CDR2 sequences are LGHNA and YNFKEQ. The CDR3 sequence is 16 residues long. V lost 0 bases to trimming and J lost 4 bases; unmatched junction nucleotides: 4.

The gene calls are TRBV7-2 and TRBJ2-2; D is ambiguous. The V gene's germline CDR1 is SGHTA and CDR2 FQGNSA. Trimming took 5 bases from V and 0 from J, leaving 7 bases between them. There are 14 residues in the CDR3. The CDR3: CASSRGPNTGELFF. In DNA form, the CDR3 reads TGTGCCAGCAGCAGAGGCCCGAACACCGGGGAGCTGTTTTTT.

The rearrangement uses TRBV9 and TRBJ2-2; D not resolved. The CDR3 sequence is 16 residues long. From germline, CDR1 is SGDLS and CDR2 YYNGEE. Trimming cost V 3 bases and J 4 bases, with 16 bases left between them. CDR3 coding DNA: TGTGCCAGCAGCGCTATAAACTACCGATCCACCGGGGAGCTGTTTTTT. Translating gives CASSAINYRSTGELFF.

The chain carries TRBV28 and TRBJ1-2, with TRBD1 as a possible D gene (6 bases). Trimming took 5 bases from V and 4 from J, leaving 14 bases between them. The CDR3 totals 14 residues. Germline CDR1 MDHEN, CDR2 SYDVKM. CDR3 region: CASSPRGPVYGYTF. The CDR3 coding sequence is TGTGCCAGCAGTCCGCGGGGGCCAGTCTATGGCTACACCTTC.

This chain connects TRBV29-1 to TRBJ2-1, with TRBD2 identical over 10 bases. With V trimmed by 6 bases and J by 4 bases, 9 bases remained unmatched. This CDR3 has 15 amino acids. Germline V lookup: CDR1 SQVTM, CDR2 ANQGSEA. Here the CDR3 DNA reads TGCAGCGTCCGATCAGCGGGAGGGATATACAATGAGCAGTTCTTC. Encoded protein: CSVRSAGGIYNEQFF.

This chain connects TRBV5-1 to TRBJ2-5, with D possibly being TRBD1 (6 bases). V was clipped by 3 bases and J by 2 bases, with 11 bases between them. The CDR3 extends over 14 amino acids. Germline-derived CDR1 and CDR2 are SGHRS and YFSETQ. The CDR3: CASSSGQTQETQYF. The CDR3 DNA reads TGCGCCAGCAGCTCTGGACAGACACAAGAGACCCAGTACTTC.

The rearrangement links TRBV2 to TRBJ2-1; TRBD1 matches at 9 bases. The germline V gene has CDR1 SNHLY and CDR2 FYNNEI. The CDR3 sequence is 16 residues long. The V segment lost 8 bases and the J segment 0 bases; nucleotides outside the gene matches: 8. The chain's CDR3 is CASGLDRGTSYNEQFF. CDR3 bases: TGTGCCAGCGGCCTAGACAGGGGGACCTCCTACAATGAGCAGTTCTTC.

The rearrangement joins TRBV7-9 to TRBJ1-2; 7 positions agree with TRBD1. Trimming took 8 bases from V and 7 from J; bases not matched to a gene: 16. The germline gives CDR1 SEHNR, CDR2 FQNEAQ (reference sequence). The CDR3 has 15 amino acids. The CDR3, as DNA: TGTGCCAGCTCATACCCCAAGGTGGGACAGCTTGGCTACACCTTC. The encoded protein is CASSYPKVGQLGYTF.

The chain links TRBV6-1 to TRBJ2-5; D perhaps matches TRBD1 (5 bases). Germline V gives CDR1 MNHNS, CDR2 SASEGT. CDR3 size: 14 residues. Trimming removed 2 bases at V and 5 bases at J, with 12 bases between. In nucleotides, the CDR3 is TGTGCCAGCAGTGAAATCGCTAGGGGCGAGACCCAGTACTTC. Its protein is CASSEIARGETQYF.

This chain connects TRBV5-6 to TRBJ2-7, with 7 positions matching TRBD2. This CDR3 comprises 15 residues. V shed 2 bases, J shed 0 bases, and the junction held 5 bases outside the gene matches. Germline V gives CDR1 SGHDT, CDR2 YYEEEE. In DNA, the CDR3 is TGTGCCAGCAGCTTCATGACTAGCCCCTCCTACGAGCAGTACTTC. This translates into CASSFMTSPSYEQYF.

The chain is built from TRBV7-9 and TRBJ1-1; no clear D gene. The V end lost 5 bases, the J end lost 10 bases, and 14 bases lay between the germline ends. CDR3 length: 12 residues. Germline CDR1 reads SEHNR; CDR2 reads FQNEAQ (reference sequence). CDR3 sequence reads: CASSPGNTGAFF. CDR3 nucleotide sequence: TGTGCCAGCAGCCCGGGGAACACGGGAGCTTTCTTT.

In its sample, this clone was seen once. This chain joins TRBV5-4 and TRBJ2-7; D gene unclear. V was pared by 2 bases and J by 3 bases, with 3 bases between. Germline V CDR1 and CDR2: SGHNT, YYREEE (reference sequence). The CDR3 has 11 residues. DNA for the CDR3: TGTGCCAGCAGCTTCGGCTACGAGCAGTACTTC. Encoded protein: CASSFGYEQYF.

The chain is built from TRBV4-1 and TRBJ1-5, with a tentative D call TRBD1 (6 bases). The CDR3 has 16 amino acids. Trimming removed 1 base from V and 4 bases from J, with 14 bases in between. Germline V CDR1 and CDR2: MGHRA, YSYEKL. The CDR3 bases are TGCGCCAGCAGCCAAGCTTTGGACAGCCATAATCAGCCCCAGCATTTT. It is translated as CASSQALDSHNQPQHF.

The chain combines TRBV6-1 with TRBJ1-1; no reliable D call. The CDR3 has 13 amino acids. Germline assignment: CDR1 MNHNS and CDR2 SASEGT. V gave up 6 bases and J gave up 0 bases, with 8 bases separating them. The CDR3 region is CASSELLNTEAFF. DNA for the CDR3: TGTGCCAGCAGCGAGCTCCTGAACACTGAAGCTTTCTTT.

The chain has TRBV28 and TRBJ2-7, with 7 nucleotides matching TRBD1. CDR3 length: 14 amino acids. V lost 6 bases to trimming and J lost 0 bases; unmatched junction nucleotides: 5. The germline V gene has CDR1 MDHEN and CDR2 SYDVKM. CDR3 sequence reads: CASSTGQSSYEQYF. As DNA, the CDR3 is TGTGCCAGCAGCACGGGACAGAGCTCCTACGAGCAGTACTTC.

This sequence joins TRBV27 and TRBJ2-1; a weak D match, TRBD2 (6 bases). The CDR3 is 12 amino acids. The V end was cut by 3 bases, the J end by 10 bases, with 10 bases between. Germline lookup yields CDR1 MNHEY and CDR2 SMNVEV (reference sequence). The CDR3 is CASSFPRGEQFF. DNA of the CDR3: TGTGCCAGCAGTTTCCCGCGGGGCGAGCAGTTCTTC.

The genes are TRBV27 and TRBJ1-5; D gene uncertain. In germline, CDR1 is MNHEY, CDR2 SMNVEV (reference sequence). Trimming shortened V by 3 bases and J by 11 bases, and 14 bases separated the two germline ends. This CDR3 region has 13 residues. CDR3 nucleotide sequence: TGTGCCAGCAGTTTTTCTTCCACCGGGGCCCAGCATTTT. It codes for CASSFSSTGAQHF.

CDR3: CASSLAPLQGHHYYGYTF. DNA for the CDR3: TGTGCCAGCAGCTTAGCTCCCCTACAGGGCCACCACTACTATGGCTACACCTTC. This chain joins TRBV7-8 and TRBJ1-2; D might be TRBD1 (6 bases). The CDR3 length is 18 residues. Trimming shortened V by 0 bases and J by 3 bases, and 20 bases separated the two germline ends. The germline V gene encodes CDR1 SGHVS and CDR2 FQNEAQ.

This clone has just one count. The chain is built from TRBV29-1 and TRBJ2-5; D gene ambiguous. The CDR3 contains 10 residues. Looked up from germline, CDR1 is SQVTM and CDR2 is ANQGSEA. Trimming stripped 4 bases from V and 5 bases from J, with 5 bases between. CDR3 loop: CSVVRETQYF. CDR3 DNA: TGCAGCGTTGTGCGGGAGACCCAGTACTTC.

The chain uses TRBV21-1 and TRBJ2-1; TRBD1 reflects the table's D call only, with no check against the DNA. TRBV21-1 is a known pseudogene. CDR3 length equals 12 residues. The CDR3: CASSNDSNEQFF. The CDR3 coding sequence is TGTGCCAGCAGCAATGACAGTAATGAGCAGTTCTTC.

J is TRBJ2-1 and V is TRBV30, with 9 positions matching TRBD1. From germline, CDR1 is GTSNPN and CDR2 SVGIG (reference sequence). The CDR3 runs to 14 residues. V lost 5 bases and J lost 6; bases outside the gene matches: 8. CDR3 sequence: CAWVRDRVTNEQFF. CDR3 DNA sequence: TGTGCCTGGGTCCGGGACAGGGTTACCAATGAGCAGTTCTTC.

This sequence joins TRBV4-1 and TRBJ2-1; TRBD2 matches at 12 bases. The germline gives CDR1 MGHRA, CDR2 YSYEKL. CDR3 length equals 15 residues. Trimming took 6 bases from V and 4 from J; bases not matched to a gene: 4. CDR3 in DNA: TGCGCCAGCAGGAGGACTAGCGGGACTTACAATGAGCAGTTCTTC. Amino acid sequence: CASRRTSGTYNEQFF.

The V and J genes are TRBV5-1 and TRBJ2-1; 8 nucleotides align to TRBD2. With 0 bases clipped from V and 9 bases from J, the junction kept 14 bases outside the gene matches. The length of the CDR3 is 17 residues. Germline assignment: CDR1 SGHRS and CDR2 YFSETQ. The CDR3 region is CASSLALSGGIGGEQFF. For the CDR3, the DNA is TGCGCCAGCAGCTTGGCCTTGAGCGGGGGAATTGGGGGTGAGCAGTTCTTC.

J is TRBJ1-5 and V is TRBV28; TRBD1 matches at 8 bases. The CDR3 runs to 15 residues. Germline CDR1 MDHEN, CDR2 SYDVKM. J gave up 3 bases and V 3 bases, and 4 bases lay outside the gene matches. The DNA of the CDR3 is TGTGCCAGCAGTTTCTGGACAGGGACCAATCAGCCCCAGCATTTT. Amino acids: CASSFWTGTNQPQHF.